The 24 T cell receptor beta chains reported below all come from one sample, sequenced in a study of T cell clonotyping in hematopoietic cell transplantation. Data came from immunoSEQ multiplex PCR; TCRdb stores just in-frame clones and leaves some out. The repertoire consists of approximately 12,000 clones, with about 88% occurring once and the leading ten covering 3.5% to 4%. Source material: peripheral blood mononuclear cells. These receptors were obtained from a human donor who either received an allogeneic hematopoietic cell transplant for a myeloid malignancy or was a related donor (not recorded which). Some clones in this sample may be carry-over from other donors' samples.

The gene calls are TRBV10-2 and TRBJ1-2, with 10 bases lining up with TRBD1. There are 15 residues in the CDR3. CDR1 is WSHSY and CDR2 is SAAADI in the germline V gene. V lost 0 bases to trimming and J lost 5 bases; unmatched junction nucleotides: 3. The CDR3 region has the DNA TGCGCCAGCAGTGAGTCGGGGACAGGGGAATATGGCTACACCTTC. The encoded protein is CASSESGTGEYGYTF.

The chain uses TRBV30 and TRBJ1-3; D might be TRBD1 (5 bases). The germline V gene has CDR1 GTSNPN and CDR2 SVGIG (reference sequence). V gave up 0 bases and J gave up 2 bases, with 14 bases separating them. The CDR3 spans 16 residues. The CDR3 sequence is CAWSVGAGLTGNTIYF. The DNA of the CDR3 is TGTGCCTGGAGTGTGGGCGCAGGGCTAACTGGAAACACCATATATTTT.

This chain links TRBV14 with TRBJ1-1; the D is unclear. Trimming stripped 1 base from V and 5 bases from J, with 8 bases between. This CDR3 has 13 amino acids. CDR1 is SGHDN and CDR2 is FVKESK in the germline V gene. The CDR3: CASSQARWTEAFF. The CDR3 DNA sequence: TGTGCCAGCAGCCAAGCCCGGTGGACTGAAGCTTTCTTT.

This clone was counted a few times. The chain recombines TRBV10-3 with TRBJ1-4; tentatively, D is TRBD1 (5 bases). The CDR3 runs to 13 residues. V was shortened by 7 bases and J by 6 bases, with 12 bases between the two germline ends. Germline V lookup: CDR1 ENHRY, CDR2 SYGVKD. CDR3 residues: CAIKGGADEKLFF. As DNA, the CDR3 is TGTGCCATCAAGGGAGGGGCTGATGAAAAACTGTTTTTT.

This chain uses TRBV5-6 with TRBJ1-5; D might be TRBD1 (6 bases). Germline CDR1 SGHDT, CDR2 YYEEEE. Trimming took 4 bases from V and 0 from J, leaving 11 bases between them. The CDR3 has 15 residues. In nucleotides, the CDR3 is TGTGCCAGCAGCCTGGGACATTATAGCAATCAGCCCCAGCATTTT. Protein: CASSLGHYSNQPQHF.

This sequence joins TRBV6-5 and TRBJ2-5; perhaps TRBD2 as D (5 bases). Germline CDR1 reads MNHEY; CDR2 reads SVGAGI. Trimming pared 2 bases from V and 4 bases from J, leaving 14 bases between. The CDR3 is 15 amino acids. CDR3 nucleotides: TGTGCCAGCAGTTACGTGGCTAGCTTGAGAGAGACCCAGTACTTC. The encoded protein is CASSYVASLRETQYF.

The chain employs TRBV9 and TRBJ1-6; no definite D call. V gave up 5 bases and J gave up 7 bases, with 10 bases separating them. This CDR3 spans 13 amino acids. CDR1 SGDLS and CDR2 YYNGEE come from the germline V gene. The CDR3 loop reads CASSRDDNSPLHF. The CDR3 DNA sequence: TGTGCCAGCAGTCGGGATGACAATTCACCCCTCCACTTT.

This clone was counted a few times. V is TRBV30 and J is TRBJ1-6; D unresolved. This CDR3 is 14 amino acids long. Per germline, CDR1 GTSNPN and CDR2 SVGIG (reference sequence). The V gene lost 4 bases and the J gene lost 0 bases, with 7 bases spanning the gap. CDR3 bases: TGTGCCTGGAAAGTGAGCTCCTATAATTCACCCCTCCACTTT. Protein product: CAWKVSSYNSPLHF.

This clone was counted a single time. V gene TRBV19 combines with J gene TRBJ2-2, with D perhaps given as TRBD1 or TRBD2 (6 bases each). The germline gives CDR1 LNHDA, CDR2 SQIVND (reference sequence). V was cut by 5 bases and J by 4 bases, with 14 bases left in between. The length of the CDR3 is 15 residues. The CDR3 here is CASSVGGGGTGELFF. The CDR3, as DNA: TGTGCCAGTAGTGTAGGAGGGGGTGGCACCGGGGAGCTGTTTTTT.

This clone was counted a single time. The genes are TRBV4-3 and TRBJ2-7; TRBD1 agrees at 9 bases. The germline CDR1 and CDR2 sequences are LGHNA and YSLEER. There are 14 residues in the CDR3. Trimming cost V 4 bases and J 4 bases; bases outside gene matches: 5. CDR3 residues: CASSLGTGRYEQYF. The CDR3 DNA reads TGCGCCAGCAGCCTCGGGACAGGGAGGTACGAGCAGTACTTC.

The chain couples TRBV7-9 to TRBJ2-7; D unclear. V was cut by 2 bases and J by 6 bases, with 8 bases left in between. There are 12 residues in the CDR3. Germline lookup yields CDR1 SEHNR and CDR2 FQNEAQ (reference sequence). The CDR3 DNA follows: TGTGCCAGCAGCTTAAACCTGGGCGAGCAGTACTTC. Translation: CASSLNLGEQYF.

This rearrangement joins TRBV7-3 to TRBJ2-2; 8 bases match TRBD1. There are 13 residues in the CDR3. V was pared by 5 bases and J by 11 bases, with 7 bases of the junction left unmatched. Germline V gene sequence: CDR1 SGHTA, CDR2 FQGTGA. The CDR3 loop is CASSAGTGQELFF. In DNA form, the CDR3 reads TGTGCCAGCAGCGCAGGGACAGGCCAAGAGCTGTTTTTT.

This clone has only one observation. The V call is TRBV5-6, the J call TRBJ2-7; D call uncertain. V was clipped by 3 bases and J by 4 bases, with 8 bases between them. The CDR3 is 12 residues long. Germline loops: CDR1 SGHDT, CDR2 YYEEEE. CDR3 DNA: TGTGCCAGCAGCTACAGATGGTACGAGCAGTACTTC. Translation gives CASSYRWYEQYF.

V usage is TRBV6-5 and J usage is TRBJ1-2; no definite D call. Trimming cost V 2 bases and J 2 bases, with 9 bases left between them. The CDR3 contains 14 residues. Germline V gives CDR1 MNHEY, CDR2 SVGAGI. The CDR3 bases are TGTGCCAGCAGTTACCGGTCTGTAAACTATGGCTACACCTTC. Encoded protein: CASSYRSVNYGYTF.

The chain has TRBV7-8 and TRBJ2-7, with D unclear. The V and J ends lost 8 bases and 4 bases respectively, with 12 bases between them. The CDR3 length is 12 residues. Germline CDR1 reads SGHVS; CDR2 reads FQNEAQ. The CDR3 spells CASGKGEYEQYF. CDR3 nucleotide sequence: TGTGCCAGCGGCAAAGGAGAGTACGAGCAGTACTTC.

The genes are TRBV27 and TRBJ2-7; D might be TRBD1 (6 bases). Trimming cost V 0 bases and J 3 bases, with 9 bases left between them. Germline assignment: CDR1 MNHEY and CDR2 SMNVEV (reference sequence). The CDR3 is 14 amino acids. CDR3 loop: CASSLSGAIYEQYF. DNA for the CDR3: TGTGCCAGCAGTTTATCGGGGGCAATCTACGAGCAGTACTTC.

The chain recombines TRBV27 with TRBJ2-3; possible D gene TRBD1, 5 bases. Germline assignment: CDR1 MNHEY and CDR2 SMNVEV (reference sequence). V was trimmed by 5 bases and J by 0 bases, leaving 9 bases between them. The CDR3 totals 14 residues. In DNA form, the CDR3 reads TGTGCCAGCAGTAGTGGGGCTAGCACAGATACGCAGTATTTT. Protein product: CASSSGASTDTQYF.

The chain uses TRBV19 and TRBJ1-5; 9 bases map to TRBD1. Germline V CDR1 and CDR2: LNHDA, SQIVND (reference sequence). The ends lost 5 bases at V and 5 bases at J; junction bases unmatched: 4. The CDR3 covers 14 residues. The CDR3 DNA reads TGTGCCAGTAGTGTGGGACAGGGCCATCAGCCCCAGCATTTT. Its protein product is CASSVGQGHQPQHF.

This sequence joins TRBV7-3 and TRBJ2-7; D is perhaps TRBD1 (6 bases). Per the germline V gene, CDR1 is SGHTA and CDR2 is FQGTGA. The CDR3 covers 15 residues. Trimming cost V 5 bases and J 4 bases, with 18 bases left between them. The CDR3 region has the DNA TGTGCCAGCAGCCTGGGGGCATCAGGGAGATACGAGCAGTACTTC. It translates to CASSLGASGRYEQYF.

This clone was counted a single time. The J gene is TRBJ1-1, the V gene TRBV6-1; no clear D gene. V was pared by 5 bases and J by 6 bases, with 7 bases between. This CDR3 has 11 amino acids. Germline CDR1 MNHNS, CDR2 SASEGT. The DNA of the CDR3 is TGTGCCAGCAGTTACGGAGCTGAAGCTTTCTTT. Residues: CASSYGAEAFF.

The V gene is TRBV27, the J gene TRBJ1-5, with D possibly TRBD1 on 5 matching bases. Germline-derived CDR1 and CDR2 are MNHEY and SMNVEV (reference sequence). This CDR3 contains 17 residues. The V end was cut by 8 bases, the J end by 9 bases, with 29 bases between. The CDR3, as DNA: TGTGCCAGCCTTTTTCCGGTGGGGGAGTGGAAAGGAGGGCCCCAGCATTTT. This encodes CASLFPVGEWKGGPQHF.

Written as DNA, the CDR3 is TGTGCCAGCTCACCATCACCAACCTACGAGCAGTACTTC. This codes for CASSPSPTYEQYF. This chain links TRBV18 with TRBJ2-7; D ambiguous. The V end was cut by 2 bases, the J end by 2 bases, with 7 bases between. This CDR3 has 13 amino acids. Looked up from germline, CDR1 is KGHSH and CDR2 is LQKENI.

The chain has TRBV25-1 and TRBJ1-3; tentatively, D is TRBD1 (5 bases). The CDR3 contains 16 residues. Trimming shortened V by 1 base and J by 8 bases, and 18 bases separated the two germline ends. CDR1 is MGHDK, CDR2 SYGVNS, per germline. Written as DNA, the CDR3 is TGTGCCAGCAGTGAATCCCTCGGAGGGGAGGTTGACACCATATATTTT. As protein: CASSESLGGEVDTIYF.

This clone turned up a few times. This chain connects TRBV18 to TRBJ1-4, with TRBD1 matching 8 bases. The germline gives CDR1 KGHSH, CDR2 LQKENI. The CDR3 length is 16 residues. V dropped 3 bases and J dropped 2; count of bases not matched to a gene: 5. As DNA, the CDR3 is TGTGCCAGCTCACCGGAGAACAGGGGGACTAATGAAAAACTGTTTTTT. It is translated as CASSPENRGTNEKLFF.